Each of the 11 T cell receptor beta chains below was sequenced from the same sample in a study of shared clonotypes between healthy human individuals (dated by TCRdb to the early 2020s). Preparation of the library involved the immunoSEQ multiplex PCR assay. Imported from immuneACCESS, the table was reduced by TCRdb to in-frame sequences with V and J called. These copies leave out some clones; in studies compared against another copy, an unresolved V gene accounts for under half, and the cause of the remainder is not known. The sample contains over a million clones, more than 75% of them found a single time. The ten most abundant clones make up 0.6% to 0.75% of the sample. The source material was memory CD4+ T cells from PBMCs. The cell subset or site label for this specimen denotes: CD45RA-negative fraction. The receptors shown here come from a man younger than 30 in good health. Some clones in this sample may be carry-over from other donors' samples.

The J gene is TRBJ2-3, the V gene TRBV7-2, with TRBD2 matching over 13 bases. Germline V gene data show CDR1 as SGHTA and CDR2 as FQGNSA. Unmatched junction bases numbered 2, after V lost 4 bases and J lost 7 bases. The CDR3 extends over 14 amino acids. The CDR3 loop is CASSSGTSGNTQYF. CDR3 nucleotides: TGTGCCAGCAGCTCCGGGACTAGCGGGAATACGCAGTATTTT. The full variable domain, rest sourced from reference TRBV7-2 and TRBJ2-3, is GAGVSQSPSNKVTEKGKDVELRCDPISGHTALYWYRQSLGQGLEFLIYFQGNSAPDKSGLPSDRFSAERTGGSVSTLTIQRTQQEDSAVYLCASSSGTSGNTQYFGPGTRLTVL.

The CDR3 loop is CASQTLQGSYEQYF. Here the CDR3 DNA reads TGTGCCAGCCAGACACTACAGGGCTCCTACGAGCAGTACTTC. The genes are TRBV2 and TRBJ2-7; D is perhaps TRBD1 (6 bases). With 8 bases removed from V and 0 bases from J, the gap between germline ends came to 14 bases. The V gene's germline CDR1 is SNHLY and CDR2 FYNNEI. The CDR3 is 14 residues long.

The chain couples TRBV15 to TRBJ2-5; 8 positions agree with TRBD2. The CDR3 totals 13 residues. J was trimmed by 10 bases and V by 5 bases; bases with no gene match: 9. Germline V gene lookup returns CDR1 LNHNV and CDR2 YYDKDF (reference sequence). This CDR3 is CATSPGGGVGQYF. In DNA form, the CDR3 reads TGTGCCACCAGCCCCGGGGGGGGAGTCGGCCAGTACTTC. Supplemented by reference TRBV15 and TRBJ2-5, the full variable domain reads DAMVIQNPRYQVTQFGKPVTLSCSQTLNHNVMYWYQQKSSQAPKLLFHYYDKDFNNEADTPDNFQSRRPNTSFCFLDIRSPGLGDTAMYLCATSPGGGVGQYFGPGTRLLVL.

Turning to this clone: The sample carries other DNA sequences with the same CDR3. J is TRBJ2-7 and V is TRBV28; 8 nucleotides line up with TRBD1. The CDR3 runs 14 residues. CDR1 is MDHEN and CDR2 is SYDVKM in the germline V gene. The J segment lost 1 base and the V segment lost 6 bases, leaving 5 bases of the junction unmatched. As DNA, the CDR3 is TGTGCCAGCAGCCTAGGGGACAGGTCCTACGAGCAGTACTTC. Its protein product is CASSLGDRSYEQYF.

The chain couples TRBV28 to TRBJ1-2, with unresolved D. CDR1 is MDHEN and CDR2 is SYDVKM in the germline V gene. V dropped 5 bases and J dropped 7 bases, with 11 bases sitting between them. The CDR3 totals 12 residues. The CDR3 coding sequence is TGTGCCAGCAGTCCCCCCCTGGGTGGCTACACCTTC. Translating it yields CASSPPLGGYTF.

The V and J genes are TRBV5-1 and TRBJ2-4; D is perhaps TRBD1 (5 bases). The V gene's germline CDR1 is SGHRS and CDR2 YFSETQ. The length of the CDR3 is 13 residues. Trimming shortened V by 4 bases and J by 6 bases, and 11 bases separated the two germline ends. In DNA form, the CDR3 reads TGCGCCAGCAGCCTGACAGAACCAAACATTCAGTACTTC. It specifies CASSLTEPNIQYF.

Note on this clone: At one end the junction does not follow the germline gene, possibly because of a read error. The sample contains more than one DNA sequence encoding this CDR3. This chain connects TRBV28 to TRBJ1-1; TRBD1 agrees at 7 bases. The CDR3 is 14 amino acids. CDR1 MDHEN and CDR2 SYDVKM come from the germline V gene. The DNA for the CDR3 is TGTGCCAGCAGTAGCTCAGGGGGGAACACTGAGGCTTTCTTT. It translates to CASSSSGGNTEAFF.

The CDR3 bases are TGTGCCAGCAGTCTTACCAGGTCGGCCGGGGAGCTGTTTTTT. This gives the protein CASSLTRSAGELFF. This chain uses TRBV2 with TRBJ2-2; D is unresolved. CDR3 length: 14 residues. The ends were cut back, 5 bases at V and 6 bases at J, with 13 bases in the middle. Germline CDR1 is SNHLY and CDR2 is FYNNEI. Full variable domain (outside the CDR3, taken from reference TRBV2 and TRBJ2-2): EPEVTQTPSHQVTQMGQEVILRCVPISNHLYFYWYRQILGQKVEFLVSFYNNEISEKSEIFDDQFSVERPDGSNFTLKIRSTKLEDSAMYFCASSLTRSAGELFFGEGSRLTVL.

The chain carries TRBV7-8 and TRBJ2-1; TRBD2 matches 8 bases. This CDR3 region has 13 residues. Unmatched junction bases numbered 5, after V lost 3 bases and J lost 10 bases. The germline V gene encodes CDR1 SGHVS and CDR2 FQNEAQ. CDR3 nucleotides: TGTGCCAGCAGCTTGGGACTAGTACAGGAGCAGTTCTTC. Amino acids: CASSLGLVQEQFF. Looking up the rest from reference TRBV7-8 and TRBJ2-1 gives the full variable domain: GAGVSQSPRYKVAKRGQDVALRCDPISGHVSLFWYQQALGQGPEFLTYFQNEAQLDKSGLPSDRFFAERPEGSVSTLKIQRTQQEDSAVYLCASSLGLVQEQFFGPGTRLTVL.

This chain connects TRBV28 to TRBJ2-7; D is possibly TRBD1 (5 bases). The CDR3 is 15 residues long. Per germline, CDR1 MDHEN and CDR2 SYDVKM. Deletions cut 6 bases from V and 6 bases from J, with 21 bases between. The CDR3 region has the DNA TGTGCCAGCAGCCAACGCCAGGGATACCTAGTCGAGCAGTACTTC. This sequence encodes CASSQRQGYLVEQYF.

The chain employs TRBV5-1 and TRBJ1-3; tentative D call: TRBD1 (6 bases). The V end lost 1 base, the J end lost 4 bases, and 9 bases lay between the germline ends. CDR3 length equals 14 residues. Germline V gene sequence: CDR1 SGHRS, CDR2 YFSETQ. The CDR3 region is CASSLTGLGNTIYF. DNA for the CDR3: TGCGCCAGCAGCTTGACAGGGTTGGGAAACACCATATATTTT.